The entry that follows covers one T cell receptor (beta chain) sequence. Antigen specificity is unknown. Frozen unsorted single-cell suspensions supplied the genomic DNA. This sample is part of a study of immune cell composition in non-small cell lung cancer. Broader study findings: Squamous carcinomas (approximately 80%) more often had tumour-associated clones >0.5% than adenocarcinomas (around 33%).

Produced via immunoSEQ multiplex PCR; TCRdb's table is partial and in-frame only. The sample lists more than 14,000 clones; 55% to 70% were seen once. The source is a human donor with non-small cell lung cancer. Sequencing was performed on lung tumor tissue.

CDR3 residues: CASSWDRVGWGTQYF. CDR3 sequence (DNA): TGTGCCAGCAGCTGGGACAGGGTGGGCTGGGGGACCCAGTACTTC. This chain connects TRBV7-2 to TRBJ2-5; 9 bases align to TRBD1. Germline V gene sequence: CDR1 SGHTA, CDR2 FQGNSA. J gave up 7 bases and V 4 bases, and 10 bases lay outside the gene matches. This CDR3 is built from 15 residues.